This paragraph reports one T cell receptor beta chain. Germline V gene data show CDR1 as MDHEN and CDR2 as SYDVKM. V lost 5 bases, J lost 8 bases, and 11 bases stayed unmatched. The CDR3 is 14 amino acids. This sample is drawn from a study of blood T cell repertoires in COVID-19. About the research overall: Researchers got acute and convalescent COVID-19 samples from the United States, Italy and Spain. PBMCs, B-cell-depleted T cells, or T cells were the source of the cDNA or gDNA that made up the material.

Under the authors' procedure: Amplification with reference gene primers provided the estimates of nucleated cell counts. Method: immunoSEQ multiplex PCR; TCRdb's copy keeps in-frame clones and lacks some. D and trimming were read from the DNA, whereas the V and J calls and clone size are those reported in that table. The sample holds about 250,000 clones; 87% are singletons and the top ten take 2.6%. Participant-reported clinical history was the basis for cohort assignment. The V and J genes are TRBV28 and TRBJ1-2; 7 nucleotides line up with TRBD1. Specimen: PBMCs or T cells enriched from blood (not recorded which). This receptor was taken from a woman between 25 and 40 years old with acute COVID-19. CDR3 loop: CASSRNDRAQGYTF. The CDR3 DNA follows: TGTGCCAGCAGTCGAAATGACAGGGCTCAGGGCTACACCTTC.